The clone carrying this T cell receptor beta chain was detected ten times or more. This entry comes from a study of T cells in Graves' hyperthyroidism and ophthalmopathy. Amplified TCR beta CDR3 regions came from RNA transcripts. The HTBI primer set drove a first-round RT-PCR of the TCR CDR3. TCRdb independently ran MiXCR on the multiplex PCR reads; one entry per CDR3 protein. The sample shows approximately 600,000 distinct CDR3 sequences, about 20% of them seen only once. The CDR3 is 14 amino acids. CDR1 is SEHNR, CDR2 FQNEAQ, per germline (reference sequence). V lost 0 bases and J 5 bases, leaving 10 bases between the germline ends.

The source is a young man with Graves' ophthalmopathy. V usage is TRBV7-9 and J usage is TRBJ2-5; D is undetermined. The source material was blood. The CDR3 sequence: CASSLAEIKETQYF. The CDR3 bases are TGTGCCAGCAGCTTAGCGGAGATAAAGGAGACCCAGTACTTC.